The following is a T cell receptor (beta chain) sequence with its context. This sample is part of a study of T cell changes during pregnancy in multiple sclerosis. The CDR3 consists of 14 residues. Germline trimming cut 5 bases from V and 8 bases from J; bases unmatched to any gene: 9. Germline V gene data show CDR1 as SGHKS and CDR2 as YYEKEE (reference sequence). This table comes from immunoSEQ multiplex PCR, and its TCRdb copy is limited to in-frame clones, with some not included. This table has tens of thousands of clones, roughly 90% appearing once. Specimen: peripheral blood, collected in the third trimester of pregnancy. The V and J genes are TRBV5-5 and TRBJ1-4; 7 bases match TRBD1. This receptor was identified in a female donor in good health, enrolled as a control in a pregnancy study. The CDR3 sequence is CASSSGGLGEKLFF. DNA for the CDR3: TGTGCCAGCAGTTCAGGGGGACTTGGAGAAAAACTGTTTTTT.